Listed below are T cell receptor beta chains from one sample, sequenced in a study of post-analysis software for immune sequencing data. Each CDR3 protein gets one entry after TCRdb re-called the PCR reads with MiXCR. This sample carries fewer than 850,000 distinct CDR3 sequences, more than 45% of them seen once, and the ten largest clones take around 4.7%. The sequenced sample consisted of blood. The receptors derive from a girl aged 5-17 years with multiple sclerosis. Both conserved end residues are part of each CDR3. Fields, in order: clone size, V gene, J gene, D gene, CDR3 DNA, CDR3 protein. The D gene is left open where the match is weak. Rows give clone size only sometimes, using once, few, many, or a class for an expanded clone.

NA	TRBV20-1	TRBJ2-7	TRBD2	TGCAGTGCTTCGAAGACTAGCGGGATTTTGTACGAGCAGTACTTC	CSASKTSGILYEQYF
few	TRBV20-1	TRBJ2-4	NA	TGCAGTCCCCGCGTAAATGACAAAAACATTCAGTACTTC	CSPRVNDKNIQYF
many	TRBV13	TRBJ2-7	NA	TGTGCCAGCAGGTCCCGCGGGGACTCCTACGAGCAGTACTTC	CASRSRGDSYEQYF
few	TRBV6-2/TRBV6-3	TRBJ2-7	NA	TGTGCCAGCAAACCGGACAGTACCTACGAGCAGTACTTC	CASKPDSTYEQYF
NA	TRBV20-1	TRBJ2-7	TRBD2	TGCAGTGCTAGAGAGACGACTAGCGGGTTTAACGAGCAGTACTTC	CSARETTSGFNEQYF
once	TRBV4-2	TRBJ2-3	TRBD2	TGTGCCAGCAGCCAAGGGTGGCTAGCGGGAGCTCGGGATAGCACAGATACGCAGTATTTT	CASSQGWLAGARDSTDTQYF
NA	TRBV20-1	TRBJ2-1	TRBD2	TGCAGTGCTAGTGGTCAGAGCGGGAGGCCCCACAATGAGCAGTTCTTC	CSASGQSGRPHNEQFF
NA	TRBV6-5	TRBJ2-5	NA	TGTGCCACCGCACGAGAGACCCAGTACTTC	CATARETQYF
NA	TRBV29-1	TRBJ1-1	NA	TGCAGCGTTGTCGCAAGGACAACACCAGGGTTTGAAGCTTTCTTT	CSVVARTTPGFEAFF
NA	TRBV7-8	TRBJ2-5	TRBD2	TGTGCCAGCAGCCTCCTGGCGGGAGGGCAAGAAGAGACCCAGTACTTC	CASSLLAGGQEETQYF
NA	TRBV6-6	TRBJ2-7	TRBD1	TGTGCCAGCAGCTCAGGGACAGGGAGCGACGAGCAGTACTTC	CASSSGTGSDEQYF
few	TRBV15	TRBJ2-7	NA	TGTGCCACCAGCAGAGACAGTGCCTACGAGCAGTACTTC	CATSRDSAYEQYF
NA	TRBV28	TRBJ2-1	TRBD1	TGTGCCAGCAGTCCCCACGGGACAGCATACAATGAGCAGTTCTTC	CASSPHGTAYNEQFF
NA	TRBV24-1	TRBJ2-5	TRBD2	TGTGCCACCAGTGATGGTGTACTAGCGGGAGGTGGAAAGACCCAGTACTTC	CATSDGVLAGGGKTQYF
few	TRBV10-3	TRBJ2-5	TRBD2	TGTGCCACCCTCCCGACCGGGACTAGCGGGGAGACCCAGTACTTC	CATLPTGTSGETQYF
NA	TRBV9	TRBJ2-3	TRBD2	TGTGCCAGCAGCGCGGGCCAGGCTAGCGGGAGAGCAGATACGCAGTATTTT	CASSAGQASGRADTQYF
NA	TRBV29-1	TRBJ2-1	TRBD2	TGCAGCGTTTCGAGGGCGGGAGTTAGGAATGAGCAGTTCTTC	CSVSRAGVRNEQFF
NA	TRBV12-3/TRBV12-4	TRBJ1-2	NA	TGTGCCAGCAGTTTAGGTGGTCTCGGGGGCTACACCTTC	CASSLGGLGGYTF
few	TRBV15	TRBJ2-6	TRBD1	TGTGCCACCAGTAACGACAGGGGGCTTGGGGCCAACGTCCTGACTTTC	CATSNDRGLGANVLTF
NA	TRBV5-1	TRBJ2-1	TRBD1	TGCGCCAGCAGCCCAGGGGGACAGTTTTACAATGAGCAGTTCTTC	CASSPGGQFYNEQFF
few	TRBV6-5	TRBJ2-7	NA	TGTGCCAGCACTCCTACAGGGAACTCGTTGTACGAGCAGTACTTC	CASTPTGNSLYEQYF
NA	TRBV28	TRBJ2-3	TRBD2	TGTGCCAGCACCGCCGAAGCGGGGCTACTCATGAGCACAGATACGCAGTATTTT	CASTAEAGLLMSTDTQYF
NA	TRBV15	TRBJ2-5	NA	TGTGCCACCAGCAGAGAAGGCCTTCGGGAGCAGTACTTC	CATSREGLREQYF
NA	TRBV25-1	TRBJ2-4	NA	TGTGCCGCAGGGCCGGGGAAAAACATTCAGTACTTC	CAAGPGKNIQYF
NA	TRBV20-1	TRBJ2-1	TRBD1	TGCAGTGCTCGCATCGGACAGGGGGTCAATGAGCAGTTCTTC	CSARIGQGVNEQFF
few	TRBV6-2/TRBV6-3	TRBJ2-7	TRBD1	TGTGCCAGCGGGACAGGGTTCGTCTACGAGCAGTACTTC	CASGTGFVYEQYF
NA	TRBV20-1	TRBJ2-3	TRBD2	TGCAGTGCTGGGAGAACTAGCGGGACGACAGATACGCAGTATTTT	CSAGRTSGTTDTQYF
few	TRBV6-2/TRBV6-3	TRBJ2-3	NA	TGTGCCAGCAGTTCCGGGACCGTCGCACATACGCAGTATTTT	CASSSGTVAHTQYF
few	TRBV5-1	TRBJ2-7	TRBD1	TGCGCCAGCAGCGTGGTCGGGACAGGGGTAAGCTACGAGCAGTACTTC	CASSVVGTGVSYEQYF
NA	TRBV27	TRBJ2-7	NA	TGTGCCAGCGCCAACCTCGGGCCACAGGGGACTCCCAACTACGAGCAGTACTTC	CASANLGPQGTPNYEQYF
NA	TRBV20-1	TRBJ2-5	TRBD2	TGCAGTGCTAGAGATCACCTAGCGGGAGTGGGGGAGACCCAGTACTTC	CSARDHLAGVGETQYF
NA	TRBV13	TRBJ1-5	NA	TGTGCCAGCAGCTCGTCCCAGGGAGGCCCTCCTTATAGCAATCAGCCCCAGCATTTT	CASSSSQGGPPYSNQPQHF
NA	TRBV6-6	TRBJ2-7	TRBD2	TGTGCCAGCACTATAGCGGGAAGCTCCTACGAGCAGTACTTC	CASTIAGSSYEQYF
NA	TRBV28	TRBJ2-3	NA	TGTGCCGTCAAAAGGGGGGGATCGGATACGCAGTATTTT	CAVKRGGSDTQYF
NA	TRBV20-1	TRBJ1-1	NA	TGCAGTGTCCCCCTGGAGACTGAAGCTTTCTTT	CSVPLETEAFF
NA	TRBV12-3/TRBV12-4	TRBJ2-1	NA	TGTGCCAGCAGTTTATGGGTGAGGCTTTACAATGAGCAGTTCTTC	CASSLWVRLYNEQFF
few	TRBV12-3/TRBV12-4	TRBJ1-1	NA	TGTGCCAGCAGTGGGGGGACTGCGAACACTGAAGCTTTCTTT	CASSGGTANTEAFF
NA	TRBV7-2	TRBJ2-7	NA	TGTGCCAGCAGCCCAGGGCCGGGACTCGGCTCCTACGAGCAGTACTTC	CASSPGPGLGSYEQYF
NA	TRBV11-2	TRBJ2-2	TRBD2	TGTGCCAGCAGCCCCTCTAGCGGGAGGGCCGTAAAAAACACCGGGGAGCTGTTTTTT	CASSPSSGRAVKNTGELFF
few	TRBV9	TRBJ2-1	NA	TGTGCCAGCAGCCTAAGCGTAGGCCACTGGCCGGGTCCTTACAATGAGCAGTTCTTC	CASSLSVGHWPGPYNEQFF
few	TRBV29-1	TRBJ2-5	NA	TGCAGCGTCGACAAGGCCCAAGAGACCCAGTACTTC	CSVDKAQETQYF
few	TRBV10-3	TRBJ1-6	NA	TGTGCCATCAGACCGGGAAGGGGCGGTAATTCACCCCTCCACTTT	CAIRPGRGGNSPLHF
NA	TRBV4-1	TRBJ2-7	NA	TGCGCCAGCAGCCCCGGGGTACTGTTCAGGGACTACGAGCAGTACTTC	CASSPGVLFRDYEQYF
NA	TRBV7-6	TRBJ1-4	TRBD1	TGTGCCAGCAGCCAAGAGATGGCAGGGGGCACGGCTAATGAAAAACTGTTTTTT	CASSQEMAGGTANEKLFF
NA	TRBV6-6	TRBJ2-1	TRBD1	TGTGCCAGCAGTCGGGGGACAGGGCCCCGCAATGAGCAGTTCTTC	CASSRGTGPRNEQFF
NA	TRBV5-1	TRBJ2-3	NA	TGCGCCAGCAGCTTGTATTCCCAGGGAGATACGCAGTATTTT	CASSLYSQGDTQYF
NA	TRBV29-1	TRBJ2-3	TRBD2	TGCAGCGTCGGTCCCGGGAGGGCCGGGGGAGATACGCAGTATTTT	CSVGPGRAGGDTQYF
few	TRBV4-3	TRBJ2-5	NA	TGCGCCAGCAGCCAAGATCGAAGTCGGCAGTACTTC	CASSQDRSRQYF
few	TRBV12-3/TRBV12-4	TRBJ2-1	NA	TGTGCCAGTGCCCCGGATAATGAGCAGTTCTTC	CASAPDNEQFF
NA	TRBV6-2/TRBV6-3	TRBJ1-1	NA	TGTGCCACCAGTCAGGGGTCTGGTGGCACTGAAGCTTTCTTT	CATSQGSGGTEAFF
NA	TRBV12-3/TRBV12-4	TRBJ2-7	TRBD2	TGTGCCAGCAGTTCCTCCGGACTAGGAGGCTACGAGCAGTACTTC	CASSSSGLGGYEQYF
NA	TRBV20-1	TRBJ1-1	TRBD1	TGCAGTGCGCCACCGGGACAGGGGCTCACTGAAGCTTTCTTT	CSAPPGQGLTEAFF
NA	TRBV29-1	TRBJ2-3	NA	TGCAGTGTTGAAGTAGGCGAAGGCACAGATACGCAGTATTTT	CSVEVGEGTDTQYF
NA	TRBV7-9	TRBJ1-5	NA	TGTGCCAGCAGCTTAGGCGAAGGCAATCAGCCCCAGCATTTT	CASSLGEGNQPQHF
few	TRBV9	TRBJ2-5	TRBD2	TGTGCCAGCAGCCCTCGAGTAGCGGGCCCCCTGGAGCAGTACTTC	CASSPRVAGPLEQYF
NA	TRBV20-1	TRBJ2-7	TRBD2	TGCAGTGCAAGGCCCCCGGGAGGGGATATCAATGAGCAGTACTTC	CSARPPGGDINEQYF
NA	TRBV6-2/TRBV6-3	TRBJ2-1	NA	TGTGCCAGCAGCCTCAGGCGGGACGGGAGCAGATACAATGAGCAGTTCTTC	CASSLRRDGSRYNEQFF